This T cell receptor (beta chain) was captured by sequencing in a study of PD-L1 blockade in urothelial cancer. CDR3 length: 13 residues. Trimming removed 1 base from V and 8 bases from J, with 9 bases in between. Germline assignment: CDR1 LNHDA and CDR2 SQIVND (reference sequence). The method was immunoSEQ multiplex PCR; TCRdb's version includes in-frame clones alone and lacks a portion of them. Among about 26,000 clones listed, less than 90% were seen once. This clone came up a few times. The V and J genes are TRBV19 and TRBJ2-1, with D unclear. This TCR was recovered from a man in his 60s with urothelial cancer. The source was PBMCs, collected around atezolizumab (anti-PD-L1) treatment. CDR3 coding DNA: TGTGCCAGTAGTATAGGGAGCGTTTATGAGCAGTTCTTC. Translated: CASSIGSVYEQFF. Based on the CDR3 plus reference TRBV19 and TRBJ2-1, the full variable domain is DGGITQSPKYLFRKEGQNVTLSCEQNLNHDAMYWYRQDPGQGLRLIYYSQIVNDFQKGDIAEGYSVSREKKESFPLTVTSAQKNPTAFYLCASSIGSVYEQFFGPGTRLTVL.